This T cell receptor beta chain was recovered during a study of T cells in Graves' hyperthyroidism and ophthalmopathy. Amplification targeted TCR beta CDR3 regions from RNA transcripts. First-round RT-PCR targeting the TCR CDR3 was performed with the HTBI primer set. TCRdb re-derived calls from the multiplex PCR reads in MiXCR, one entry per CDR3 protein. This sample yields hundreds of thousands of distinct CDR3 sequences, of which around a sixth are seen a single time; approximately 7.5% belongs to the top ten. Germline V gives CDR1 GTSNPN, CDR2 SVGIG (reference sequence). Deletions cut 0 bases from V and 3 bases from J, with 5 bases between. The CDR3 has 12 amino acids. This clonotype was recorded at least ten times.

The sequence was obtained from a woman aged 18-29 years with Graves' hyperthyroidism. The rearrangement uses TRBV30 and TRBJ1-2; the D is unclear. Sequences were obtained from blood. In DNA form, the CDR3 reads TGTGCCTGGAGTGTAGCCGACTATGGCTACACCTTC. The encoded protein is CAWSVADYGYTF.